A single sample gave rise to the 8 T cell receptor beta chains below, sequenced in a study of blood T cell repertoires in COVID-19 (dated by TCRdb to the early 2020s). Libraries were constructed by the immunoSEQ multiplex PCR assay. As stored in TCRdb, this immuneACCESS dataset retains in-frame rearrangements with V and J assigned. A fraction of the clones does not appear; measured against another copy, unresolved V genes explain less than half of the discrepancy, and the remainder lacks a known reason. The sample yields some 160,000 clones; roughly 93% were counted once. The ten top clones hold almost 5% of the sample. The sequenced material came from peripheral blood. Receptors originate from a man aged 18 to 29 with COVID-19, enrolled during active disease.

The chain recombines TRBV5-4 with TRBJ2-7, with D tentatively TRBD2 (5 bases). This CDR3 spans 15 amino acids. Trimming removed 0 bases from V and 0 bases from J, with 10 bases in between. Germline V lookup: CDR1 SGHNT, CDR2 YYREEE (reference sequence). CDR3 residues: CASSLGPADSYEQYF. The CDR3 nucleotides read TGTGCCAGCAGCTTGGGCCCAGCGGACTCCTACGAGCAGTACTTC.

This sequence joins TRBV4-2 and TRBJ2-1; the match to TRBD1 covers 7 bases. Germline-derived CDR1 and CDR2 are LGHNA and YNFKEQ. V was clipped by 4 bases and J by 4 bases; unmatched bases: 16. This CDR3 region has 18 residues. CDR3 sequence reads: CASSLPLDDRVIYNEQFF. CDR3 DNA sequence: TGTGCCAGCAGCCTACCCCTCGACGACAGGGTAATTTACAATGAGCAGTTCTTC.

Of note for this clone: Other DNA sequences in the sample encode the same CDR3. The V gene is TRBV5-4, the J gene TRBJ2-7, with no clear D. Trimming stripped 2 bases from V and 2 bases from J, with 8 bases between. This CDR3 has 13 residues. Germline lookup yields CDR1 SGHNT and CDR2 YYREEE (reference sequence). CDR3 residues: CASSFSGTYEQYF. The CDR3 DNA reads TGTGCCAGCAGCTTCTCAGGTACCTACGAGCAGTACTTC.

This sequence joins TRBV14 and TRBJ2-5; D gene uncertain. This CDR3 is 15 amino acids long. V was cut by 4 bases and J by 2 bases, with 14 bases left in between. CDR1 is SGHDN, CDR2 FVKESK, per germline. The CDR3 here is CASSPERSRQETQYF. The CDR3, as DNA: TGTGCCAGCAGCCCCGAGCGAAGCAGACAAGAGACCCAGTACTTC.

As concerns this clone: At the DNA level, this CDR3 is encoded by other sequences in the same sample as well. The V and J genes are TRBV5-1 and TRBJ2-7; maybe TRBD2 (6 bases). With 2 bases removed from V and 0 bases from J, the gap between germline ends came to 6 bases. Germline V lookup: CDR1 SGHRS, CDR2 YFSETQ. The CDR3 loop spans 13 amino acids. CDR3: CASSLAGSYEQYF. In nucleotides, the CDR3 is TGCGCCAGCAGCTTAGCGGGCTCCTACGAGCAGTACTTC.

Comments on this clone: At one of its ends the junction is not consistent with the germline gene, which may arise from a read error. The DNA for the CDR3 is TGTGCCAGCCTACAGGGGGCGAGGCTGCTTTTT. Encoded protein: CASLQGARLLF. The rearrangement uses TRBV11-2 and TRBJ1-4; TRBD1 aligns across 9 bases. This CDR3 spans 11 amino acids. CDR1 SGHAT and CDR2 FQNNGV come from the germline V gene.

This chain links TRBV6-5 with TRBJ2-7; a possible D gene is TRBD1 (5 bases). The CDR3 consists of 15 residues. Deletions cut 0 bases from V and 3 bases from J, with 12 bases between. CDR1 is MNHEY, CDR2 SVGAGI, per germline. The CDR3 DNA reads TGTGCCAGCAGTTACTCTCAGGGAAGGGACTACGAGCAGTACTTC. Amino acids: CASSYSQGRDYEQYF.

The chain is built from TRBV6-6 and TRBJ2-3; no firm D call. The CDR3 is 12 amino acids. V was clipped by 2 bases and J by 4 bases, with 4 bases between them. Germline loops: CDR1 MNHNY, CDR2 SVGAGI (reference sequence). The CDR3 DNA sequence: TGTGCCAGCAGTTACCGGTCAGATACGCAGTATTTT. It is translated as CASSYRSDTQYF.